A selection of T cell receptor beta chains follows, all from one sample in a study of OX40 agonist ivuxolimab in advanced cancers. The table came from immunoSEQ multiplex PCR; TCRdb's copy has only in-frame clones and leaves some out. The data show 54,000 or so clones, over 75% seen once. Sequencing used CD4+ or CD8+ T cells sorted from blood, obtained in a trial of the OX40 agonist ivuxolimab. The receptor set was obtained from an adult with an advanced solid tumor such as melanoma, head and neck, liver or kidney cancer. Each CDR3 is given with its conserved first and last residue. A D gene is named only where the DNA matches it firmly. Not every row has a clone size; where given, it reads once, few, many or a size class.

D	V	size	J	CDR3	DNA
.	TRBV28	.	TRBJ2-5	CASSSPFRRGRGETQYF	TGTGCCAGCAGTTCTCCGTTCAGGAGGGGCAGGGGAGAGACCCAGTACTTC
TRBD2	TRBV10-3	.	TRBJ2-5	CAAGAGGETQYF	TGTGCCGCAGGGGCGGGAGGGGAGACCCAGTACTTC
.	TRBV21-1	once	TRBJ1-3	CASRPRDRENTIYF	TGTGCCAGCAGACCTAGGGACCGCGAAAACACCATATATTTT
.	TRBV5-6	.	TRBJ1-2	CASSLFQANYGYTF	TGTGCCAGCAGCTTGTTTCAAGCTAACTATGGCTACACCTTC
.	TRBV28	.	TRBJ2-3	CASSLMTGTTDTQYF	TGTGCCAGCAGTTTAATGACAGGCACCACAGATACGCAGTATTTT
.	TRBV6-1	.	TRBJ1-2	CASSEAAGFYGYTF	TGTGCCAGCAGTGAAGCAGCCGGATTCTATGGCTACACCTTC
.	TRBV4-2	.	TRBJ1-1	CASSLRLDSESSAFF	TGTGCCAGCAGCCTAAGATTGGATTCAGAAAGCTCAGCTTTCTTT
TRBD1	TRBV19	.	TRBJ1-5	CASSMTGTNDPQHF	TGTGCCAGTAGTATGACAGGGACTAATGATCCCCAGCATTTT
TRBD1	TRBV5-1	.	TRBJ1-3	CASSLAPQGRWNTIYF	TGCGCCAGCAGCTTGGCCCCACAGGGGAGATGGAACACCATATATTTT
.	TRBV4-1	.	TRBJ2-7	CASSQDIQSYEQYF	TGCGCCAGCAGCCAAGATATACAGTCCTACGAGCAGTACTTC
TRBD1	TRBV19	.	TRBJ2-7	CASSSGQGSGEQYF	TGTGCCAGTAGTTCGGGACAGGGGTCAGGCGAGCAGTACTTC
.	TRBV20-1	.	TRBJ1-2	CSAFMDYGYTF	TGCAGTGCTTTCATGGATTATGGCTACACCTTC
TRBD1	TRBV30	.	TRBJ2-2	CAWRRTGTTGELFF	TGTGCCTGGAGGCGGACAGGGACTACCGGGGAGCTGTTTTTT
.	TRBV14	.	TRBJ2-1	CASRGIGSYNEQFF	TGTGCCAGCAGAGGGATCGGCTCCTACAATGAGCAGTTCTTC
.	TRBV30	.	TRBJ2-3	CAWSSSRTAPLRTQYF	TGTGCCTGGAGTTCCTCCCGGACAGCTCCACTGAGGACGCAGTATTTT
.	TRBV27	few	TRBJ2-5	CASSLRRGQGETQYF	TGTGCCAGCAGTTTGAGGCGGGGGCAGGGAGAGACCCAGTACTTC
TRBD1	TRBV5-4	.	TRBJ1-4	CASSFGTEGYEKLFF	TGTGCCAGCAGCTTCGGGACAGAAGGATATGAAAAACTGTTTTTT
TRBD2	TRBV6-5	.	TRBJ2-5	CASSPWGGETQYF	TGTGCCAGCAGTCCTTGGGGGGGAGAGACCCAGTACTTC
.	TRBV7-2	once	TRBJ2-1	CASSLGRYNEQFF	TGTGCCAGCAGCTTAGGCAGGTACAATGAGCAGTTCTTC
.	TRBV2	.	TRBJ1-2	CASSYQRRSYGYTF	TGTGCCAGCAGCTACCAGCGCCGCAGCTATGGCTACACCTTC
TRBD2	TRBV4-3	.	TRBJ2-3	CASSQEGSGHSTDTQYF	TGCGCCAGCAGCCAAGAAGGTAGCGGGCATAGCACAGATACGCAGTATTTT
.	TRBV2	.	TRBJ2-7	CASSEGRAVTTLDEQYF	TGTGCCAGCAGTGAGGGCAGGGCTGTTACGACGTTGGACGAGCAGTACTTC
.	TRBV5-1	.	TRBJ1-1	CASSLIDSLNTEAFF	TGCGCCAGCAGCTTGATCGACAGCTTGAACACTGAAGCTTTCTTT
TRBD1	TRBV27	.	TRBJ2-7	CASSSTGVEQYF	TGTGCCAGCAGTTCGACAGGGGTCGAGCAGTACTTC
.	TRBV18	.	TRBJ1-1	CASSPRQDPGDTEAFF	TGTGCCAGCTCACCGCGACAGGACCCTGGGGACACTGAAGCTTTCTTT
.	TRBV27	once	TRBJ1-5	CASSPRMGNSNQPQHF	TGTGCCAGCAGTCCCCGGATGGGTAATAGCAATCAGCCCCAGCATTTT
.	TRBV4-1	.	TRBJ1-2	CASSQDWGRGGYTF	TGCGCCAGCAGCCAAGACTGGGGGAGGGGTGGCTACACCTTC
.	TRBV1	.	TRBJ1-1	CTSSQDRDSWDTEAFF	TGCACCAGCAGCCAAGATCGGGACTCCTGGGACACTGAAGCTTTCTTT
TRBD1	TRBV5-1	.	TRBJ2-2	CASSRRQGAWNTGELFF	TGCGCCAGCAGCCGCCGACAGGGGGCATGGAACACCGGGGAGCTGTTTTTT
.	TRBV20-1	.	TRBJ2-5	CSTKITETQYF	TGCAGTACCAAAATTACGGAGACCCAGTACTTC
.	TRBV18	.	TRBJ1-2	CASSPVPIDGYTF	TGTGCCAGCTCACCAGTTCCTATCGATGGCTACACCTTC
.	TRBV28	.	TRBJ1-2	CASREKGDGYTF	TGTGCCAGCAGGGAAAAGGGAGATGGCTACACCTTC
.	TRBV4-2	.	TRBJ1-1	CASSPGRWDTEAFF	TGTGCCAGCAGCCCGGGGCGCTGGGACACTGAAGCTTTCTTT
.	TRBV21-1	.	TRBJ2-7	CASSKVPGKHYEQYF	TGTGCCAGCAGCAAAGTTCCAGGAAAGCACTACGAGCAGTACTTC
TRBD1	TRBV7-9	.	TRBJ2-7	CASSGQGLRFLSYEQYF	TGTGCCAGCAGCGGACAGGGGCTGCGCTTCCTATCCTACGAGCAGTACTTC
.	TRBV4-1	.	TRBJ2-5	CASSHQGGGKETQYF	TGCGCCAGCAGCCATCAGGGGGGGGGAAAAGAGACCCAGTACTTC
.	TRBV27	.	TRBJ2-7	CASRFQGPYEQYF	TGTGCCAGCAGATTTCAAGGCCCCTACGAGCAGTACTTC
TRBD2	TRBV6-6	.	TRBJ2-5	CASSYGASGREETQYF	TGTGCCAGCAGTTACGGGGCTAGCGGGAGAGAAGAGACCCAGTACTTC
.	TRBV19	.	TRBJ1-5	CASSHVFGSGNQPQHF	TGTGCCAGTAGTCATGTGTTTGGTTCGGGCAATCAGCCCCAGCATTTT
TRBD1	TRBV7-9	few	TRBJ2-7	CASSSDSGTDLYEQYF	TGTGCCAGCAGCTCAGATTCCGGGACAGACCTGTACGAGCAGTACTTC
.	TRBV15	once	TRBJ2-4	CATSRDQATKNIQYF	TGTGCCACCAGCAGAGATCAGGCCACCAAAAACATTCAGTACTTC
.	TRBV5-1	once	TRBJ1-5	CASSPTPGYSQPQHF	TGCGCCAGCAGCCCCACCCCAGGGTACAGTCAGCCCCAGCATTTT
.	TRBV28	.	TRBJ2-1	CASSLTLGSYNEQFF	TGTGCCAGCAGTCTGACGTTGGGCTCCTACAATGAGCAGTTCTTC
TRBD2	TRBV5-4	once	TRBJ2-7	CASRRDYRGDYEQYF	TGTGCCAGCAGACGAGACTACCGGGGGGACTACGAGCAGTACTTC
.	TRBV7-2	few	TRBJ1-1	CASSFMGAAFF	TGTGCCAGCAGCTTCATGGGTGCAGCTTTCTTT
TRBD2	TRBV2	.	TRBJ2-3	CASQRESSTDTQYF	TGTGCCAGCCAGCGGGAGTCGAGCACAGATACGCAGTATTTT
.	TRBV10-3	.	TRBJ1-5	CAIGRQDNQPQHF	TGTGCCATCGGGAGACAGGACAATCAGCCCCAGCATTTT
.	TRBV19	few	TRBJ2-2	CASSVEGGTGELFF	TGTGCCAGTAGTGTGGAGGGCGGCACCGGGGAGCTGTTTTTT
.	TRBV28	.	TRBJ2-5	CASSPQLPGPTNF	TGTGCCAGCAGTCCGCAACTACCGGGACCGACCAACTTC
.	TRBV10-3	few	TRBJ2-3	CAISETDYTDTQYF	TGTGCCATCAGTGAGACGGACTACACAGATACGCAGTATTTT
.	TRBV7-2	.	TRBJ2-3	CASSLSGRHPADTQYF	TGTGCCAGCAGCTTAAGCGGTCGCCACCCCGCAGATACGCAGTATTTT
TRBD1	TRBV25-1	.	TRBJ2-7	CASSADRATYEQYF	TGTGCCAGCAGTGCGGACAGGGCGACCTACGAGCAGTACTTC
.	TRBV25-1	.	TRBJ1-2	CASSGGAASGYTF	TGTGCCAGCAGTGGGGGAGCGGCCAGCGGCTACACCTTC